A selection of T cell receptor beta chains follows, all from one sample in a study of blood T cell repertoires in COVID-19. Some clones are missing from TCRdb's copy, which holds only in-frame ones; the method was immunoSEQ multiplex PCR. The sample has approximately 360,000 clones, more than 80% seen once. Sequencing was performed on peripheral blood. The receptors here all came from a man between 35 and 55 years old with acute or convalescent COVID-19. CDR3s include the opening cysteine and the closing phenylalanine or tryptophan. The D gene is left open where the match is weak. For some rows the clone size is stated as once, few or many, or as a class when expanded; others skip it.

NA	NA	TRBV5-6	TRBJ2-5	TGTGCCAGCAGCCGGCCGGGGGTCGAGACCCAGTACTTC	CASSRPGVETQYF
NA	NA	TRBV18	TRBJ2-7	TGTGCCAGCTCACGAGGCGCGGCCTCCTACGAGCAGTACTTC	CASSRGAASYEQYF
NA	NA	TRBV5-4	TRBJ2-7	TGTGCCAGCAGCTTGCTGATAAAGAGCTCCTACGAGCAGTACTTC	CASSLLIKSSYEQYF
TRBD1	NA	TRBV7-7	TRBJ2-7	TGTGCTAGCAGCGTTCCCGGGACAGGGAACTCCTACGAGCAGTACTTC	CASSVPGTGNSYEQYF
NA	NA	TRBV28	TRBJ2-1	TGTGCCAGCAGCCCCCAAAACAATGAGCAGTTCTTC	CASSPQNNEQFF
TRBD1	once	TRBV7-3	TRBJ1-2	TGTGCCAGCAGCTTACAGGTGGGACAGAGCTATGGCTACACCTTC	CASSLQVGQSYGYTF
NA	NA	TRBV11-2	TRBJ1-3	TGTGCCAGCAGCTTGGAGCTGACCTCTGGAAACACCATATATTTT	CASSLELTSGNTIYF
TRBD2	NA	TRBV7-8	TRBJ2-5	TGTGCCAGCAGCAGGAGGCGGGAGGGTATATCTGGAGAGACCCAGTACTTC	CASSRRREGISGETQYF
NA	NA	TRBV29-1	TRBJ1-2	TGCAGCGCCCGCCTGGACACTAACTATGGCTACACCTTC	CSARLDTNYGYTF
NA	NA	TRBV10-2	TRBJ1-3	TGCGCCAGCAGAGACGGGATAAGAAACACCATATATTTT	CASRDGIRNTIYF
TRBD2	few	TRBV4-1	TRBJ2-2	TGCGCCAGCAGCCAAGGGGGGGGTCCTAACACCGGGGAGCTGTTTTTT	CASSQGGGPNTGELFF
NA	NA	TRBV28	TRBJ1-3	TGTGCCAGCAGTCCTTGGACAGCCTCTGGAAACACCATATATTTT	CASSPWTASGNTIYF
NA	NA	TRBV6-1	TRBJ2-2	TGTGCCAGCAGTCTACGGAGAGGCGGGGAGCTGTTTTTT	CASSLRRGGELFF
TRBD1	NA	TRBV4-1	TRBJ1-2	TGCGCCAGCAGCCAACAGGGGGGTAACTATGGCTACACCTTC	CASSQQGGNYGYTF
NA	NA	TRBV5-1	TRBJ2-7	TGCGCCAGCAGCTTCGACGCGCGGATGAACGAGCAGTACTTC	CASSFDARMNEQYF
TRBD1	NA	TRBV5-1	TRBJ2-7	TGCGCCAGCAGCTGGGGACAGGCGACCTACGAGCAGTACTTC	CASSWGQATYEQYF
TRBD2	NA	TRBV9	TRBJ2-1	TGTGCCAGCAGCCCCCGACAGCGGGGCAATGAGCAGTTCTTC	CASSPRQRGNEQFF
NA	NA	TRBV7-9	TRBJ2-3	TGTGCCAGCCTGTCCAGTTCACAGATTATTAGCACAGATACGCAGTATTTT	CASLSSSQIISTDTQYF
NA	NA	TRBV23-1	TRBJ1-2	TGCGCCAGCTGCAAACCCCCTTGGGGAGCTAACTATGGCTACACCTTC	CASCKPPWGANYGYTF
NA	NA	TRBV11-2	TRBJ2-5	TGTGCCAGCAGCCAGTACCAAGAGACCCAGTACTTC	CASSQYQETQYF
NA	NA	TRBV27	TRBJ1-5	TGTGCCAGCAGAACCACAGGGAGCCCTGGGCAGCCCCAGCATTTT	CASRTTGSPGQPQHF
NA	NA	TRBV5-5	TRBJ1-5	TGTGCCAGCAGCTTAGGGGATCAGCCCCAGCATTTT	CASSLGDQPQHF
TRBD2	NA	TRBV11-2	TRBJ2-5	TGTGCCAGCAGCTTAGGGCTAGCGGGAGGCGAGACCCAGTACTTC	CASSLGLAGGETQYF
TRBD2	NA	TRBV7-2	TRBJ2-3	TGTGCCAGCAGCCCCGGACTAGCGGGAGGGACAGATACGCAGTATTTT	CASSPGLAGGTDTQYF
NA	NA	TRBV7-2	TRBJ1-2	TGTGCCAGCAGCCCTAATCCGGGGTCCATTCGGGGCTACACCTTC	CASSPNPGSIRGYTF
NA	NA	TRBV13	TRBJ2-5	TGTGCCAGCAGCTCCGGACATTCCGGAGAGACCCAGTACTTC	CASSSGHSGETQYF
TRBD2	NA	TRBV9	TRBJ2-7	TGTGCCAGCAGCGTCCAGCGGGAGGGCCTTTTCTACGAGCAGTACTTC	CASSVQREGLFYEQYF
NA	NA	TRBV2	TRBJ1-2	TGTGCCAGCAGTGACGTAACCCGCGGCTATGGCTACACCTTC	CASSDVTRGYGYTF
NA	NA	TRBV19	TRBJ2-3	TGTGCCAGTAGCCCCCAGGGACCCCGGGGGACAGATACGCAGTATTTT	CASSPQGPRGTDTQYF
NA	NA	TRBV13	TRBJ1-1	TGTGCCAGCAGCCTAACAGGGTGGGGGACTGAAGCTTTCTTT	CASSLTGWGTEAFF
NA	NA	TRBV5-4	TRBJ2-1	TGTGCCAGCAGCTTGAGGGGAATCAATGAGCAGTTCTTC	CASSLRGINEQFF
NA	NA	TRBV19	TRBJ1-5	TGTGCCAGTAGCCCGATCGGGGGGGCCCCGGATCAGCCCCAGCATTTT	CASSPIGGAPDQPQHF
TRBD2	once	TRBV6-1	TRBJ2-1	TGTGCCAGCAGTGAGCTCTCCGGGACTAGCAATGAGCAGTTCTTC	CASSELSGTSNEQFF
NA	NA	TRBV19	TRBJ2-2	TGTGCCAGTAGCGAGGGCAGGAACACCGGGGAGCTGTTTTTT	CASSEGRNTGELFF
NA	NA	TRBV27	TRBJ1-2	TGTGCCAGCAAACCGGCGGCCAACTATGGCTACACCTTC	CASKPAANYGYTF
NA	NA	TRBV6-5	TRBJ1-1	TGTGCCAGCGGGGGGGGCCGTGAAGCTTTCTTT	CASGGGREAFF
NA	NA	TRBV2	TRBJ1-1	TGTGCCAGCAGCCCCTCCTTTGACACTGAAGCTTTCTTT	CASSPSFDTEAFF
TRBD1	NA	TRBV7-8	TRBJ2-7	TGTGCCAGCAGCTACCGGACAGGGAGAGAGCAGTACTTC	CASSYRTGREQYF
TRBD1	NA	TRBV5-4	TRBJ2-5	TGTGCCAGCAGCTGGACAGGCCTCCAAGAGACCCAGTACTTC	CASSWTGLQETQYF
NA	NA	TRBV18	TRBJ1-4	TGTGCCAGCTCACCCAGCAACGGAAGGGGAGAAAAACTGTTTTTT	CASSPSNGRGEKLFF
NA	many	TRBV5-1	TRBJ2-2	TGCGCCAGCAGCCTCAACGAGGGGGTCACCGGGGAGCTGTTTTTT	CASSLNEGVTGELFF